This T cell receptor beta chain was sequenced in a study of cytomegalovirus exposure and HLA in healthy donors. Findings and limits, study-wide: Follow-up analysis later connected one missense variant in DCLRE1C with trimming of TCR beta V- and J-genes. Later, an analysis showed that TCR beta chains associated with HLA were more clonally expanded than others that were equally common. Most subjects had HLA-A and HLA-B alleles reportedly predicted accurately by TCR beta sequences. Immune exposure data for these donors was limited to CMV serostatus.

Concerning this clone itself: Antigen: not known.

The PCR had 60 Vbeta and 13 Jbeta primers. Clones were read by immunoSEQ multiplex PCR, and TCRdb kept only the in-frame ones, dropping some. The table lists some 55,000 clones. The TCR originated in a woman aged 40 to 49 in good health and CMV-seronegative. Sequences were obtained from PBMCs.

The CDR3 region has the DNA TGTGCCAGCAGCATATGGGAGACGGAGACCCAGTACTTC. This sequence encodes CASSIWETETQYF. The V gene is TRBV6-5, the J gene TRBJ2-5; D may be TRBD2 (5 bases). The germline V gene has CDR1 MNHEY and CDR2 SVGAGI. This CDR3 has 13 amino acids. Deletions cut 6 bases from V and 5 bases from J, with 13 bases between.